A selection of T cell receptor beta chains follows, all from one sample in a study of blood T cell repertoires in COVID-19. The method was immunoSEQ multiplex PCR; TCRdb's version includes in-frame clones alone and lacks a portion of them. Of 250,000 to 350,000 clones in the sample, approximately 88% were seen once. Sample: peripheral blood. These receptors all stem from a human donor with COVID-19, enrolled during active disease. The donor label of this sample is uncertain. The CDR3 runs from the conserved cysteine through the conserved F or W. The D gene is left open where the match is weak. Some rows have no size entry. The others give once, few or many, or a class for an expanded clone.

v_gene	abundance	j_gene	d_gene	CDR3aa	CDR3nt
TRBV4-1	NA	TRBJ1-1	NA	CASSQGAHNEGTEAFF	TGCGCCAGCAGCCAAGGGGCGCATAATGAGGGCACTGAAGCTTTCTTT
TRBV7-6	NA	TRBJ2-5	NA	CASSQQETQYF	TGTGCCAGCAGCCAACAAGAGACCCAGTACTTC
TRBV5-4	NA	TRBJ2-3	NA	CASSGGTARSTDTQYF	TGTGCCAGCAGCGGGGGGACAGCGAGAAGCACAGATACGCAGTATTTT
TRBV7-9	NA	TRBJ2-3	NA	CASSLSQGSTDTQYF	TGTGCCAGCAGCTTAAGCCAGGGGAGTACAGATACGCAGTATTTT
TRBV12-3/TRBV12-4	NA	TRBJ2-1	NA	CASSLRLVDEQFF	TGTGCCAGCAGTTTACGACTAGTCGATGAGCAGTTCTTC
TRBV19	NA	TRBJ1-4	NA	CASIRAGPNEKLFF	TGTGCCAGTATTCGGGCGGGCCCTAATGAAAAACTGTTTTTT
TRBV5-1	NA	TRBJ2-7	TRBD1	CASSLAAGQEGYEQYF	TGCGCCAGCAGCTTGGCTGCGGGACAGGAGGGGTACGAGCAGTACTTC
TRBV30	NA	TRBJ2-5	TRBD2	CAWGPGLAGQETQYF	TGTGCCTGGGGACCGGGACTAGCGGGCCAAGAGACCCAGTACTTC
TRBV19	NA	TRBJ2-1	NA	CASSIAGLVKGQFF	TGTGCCAGTAGTATAGCCGGACTTGTTAAGGGGCAGTTCTTC
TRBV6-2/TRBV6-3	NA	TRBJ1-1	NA	CASSYSRGGEAFF	TGTGCCAGCAGTTACTCGCGGGGAGGTGAAGCTTTCTTT
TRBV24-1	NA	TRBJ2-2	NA	CATRQTGSTGELFF	TGTGCCACCAGACAGACAGGCAGCACCGGGGAGCTGTTTTTT
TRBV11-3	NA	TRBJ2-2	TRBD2	CASSQGLAITGELFF	TGTGCCAGCAGCCAGGGACTAGCTATCACCGGGGAGCTGTTTTTT
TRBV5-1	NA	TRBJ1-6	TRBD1	CASSRDEGQGNSPLHF	TGCGCCAGCAGCCGTGACGAAGGACAGGGGAATTCACCCCTCCACTTT
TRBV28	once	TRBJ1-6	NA	CASSFPPGGAINSPLHF	TGTGCCAGCAGTTTTCCCCCCGGCGGGGCCATAAATTCACCCCTCCACTTT
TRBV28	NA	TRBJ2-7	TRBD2	CASTSGGDYEQYF	TGTGCCAGCACTAGCGGTGGGGACTACGAGCAGTACTTC
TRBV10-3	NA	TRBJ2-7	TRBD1	CAISPNQKSGQGAYEQYF	TGTGCCATCAGCCCCAACCAGAAATCGGGACAGGGGGCTTACGAGCAGTACTTC
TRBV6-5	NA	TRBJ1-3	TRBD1	CASTKGQGRDTIYF	TGTGCCAGCACTAAGGGACAGGGGAGGGACACCATATATTTT
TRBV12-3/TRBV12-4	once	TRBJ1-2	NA	CASSFGGLGGYTF	TGTGCCAGCAGTTTTGGCGGCCTCGGCGGCTACACCTTC
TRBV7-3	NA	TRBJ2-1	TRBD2	CASSPGLAGGDEQFF	TGTGCCAGCAGTCCGGGACTAGCGGGAGGCGATGAGCAGTTCTTC
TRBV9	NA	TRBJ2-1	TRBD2	CASSRGGLAGNYNEQFF	TGTGCCAGCAGCCGAGGGGGACTAGCGGGAAATTACAATGAGCAGTTCTTC
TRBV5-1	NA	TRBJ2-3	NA	CASSPGTSTDTQYF	TGCGCCAGCAGCCCCGGGACATCCACTGATACGCAGTATTTT
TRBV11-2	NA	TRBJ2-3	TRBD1	CASSWGTGPPTDTQYF	TGTGCCAGCAGCTGGGGGACAGGGCCTCCCACAGATACGCAGTATTTT
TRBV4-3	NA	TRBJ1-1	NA	CASSQVGPNTEAFF	TGCGCCAGCAGCCAAGTGGGGCCGAACACTGAAGCTTTCTTT
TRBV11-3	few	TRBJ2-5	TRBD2	CASSTGLAGGETQYF	TGTGCCAGCAGCACCGGACTAGCGGGTGGAGAGACCCAGTACTTC
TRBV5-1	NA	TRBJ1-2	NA	CASSLVQGPEYGYTF	TGCGCCAGCAGCTTGGTACAGGGCCCCGAATATGGCTACACCTTC
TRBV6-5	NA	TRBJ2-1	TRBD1	CASSYGGQGINEQFF	TGTGCCAGCAGTTACGGGGGACAGGGCATCAATGAGCAGTTCTTC
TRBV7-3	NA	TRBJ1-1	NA	CASAQGRNTEAFF	TGTGCCAGCGCGCAGGGAAGAAACACTGAAGCTTTCTTT
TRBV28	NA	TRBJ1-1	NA	CASIEPGVLNTEAFF	TGTGCCAGCATAGAACCAGGGGTCTTGAACACTGAAGCTTTCTTT
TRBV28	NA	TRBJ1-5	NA	CASISRGTSNQPQHF	TGTGCCAGCATTTCGCGGGGGACTAGCAATCAGCCCCAGCATTTT
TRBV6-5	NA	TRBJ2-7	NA	CASSRGSGYEQYF	TGTGCCAGCAGTCGAGGGAGTGGCTACGAGCAGTACTTC
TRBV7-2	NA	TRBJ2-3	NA	CASSLVGGSSTDTQYF	TGTGCCAGCAGCTTAGTTGGGGGCTCTAGCACAGATACGCAGTATTTT
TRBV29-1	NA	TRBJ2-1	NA	CSVGTVLYNEQFF	TGCAGCGTTGGGACAGTACTTTACAATGAGCAGTTCTTC
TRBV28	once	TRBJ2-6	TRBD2	CASSLGLAGPSGANVLTF	TGTGCCAGCAGTTTAGGACTAGCGGGGCCTTCTGGGGCCAACGTCCTGACTTTC
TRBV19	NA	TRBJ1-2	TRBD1	CASNPSGTGMDYGYTF	TGTGCCAGTAATCCCTCTGGGACAGGGATGGACTATGGCTACACCTTC
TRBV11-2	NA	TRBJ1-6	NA	CASSGQYNSPLHF	TGTGCCAGCAGCGGACAATATAATTCACCCCTCCACTTT
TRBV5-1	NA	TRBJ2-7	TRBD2	CASSPGGRVYEQYF	TGCGCCAGCAGCCCCGGCGGGAGAGTGTACGAGCAGTACTTC
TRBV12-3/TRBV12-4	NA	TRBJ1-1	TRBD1	CASSPGQRAFF	TGTGCCAGCAGTCCGGGACAGAGGGCTTTCTTT
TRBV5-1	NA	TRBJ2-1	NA	CATTRGGGRNNEQFF	TGCGCCACGACGCGTGGGGGAGGTAGAAACAATGAGCAGTTCTTC
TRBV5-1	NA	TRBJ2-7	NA	CASSADSGGSSYEQYF	TGCGCCAGCAGCGCCGATTCGGGGGGCAGCTCCTACGAGCAGTACTTC
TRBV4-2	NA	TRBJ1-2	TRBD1	CASSQVSRGPRYGRYGYTF	TGTGCCAGCAGCCAAGTTTCCAGGGGGCCTCGGTACGGCCGCTATGGCTACACCTTC
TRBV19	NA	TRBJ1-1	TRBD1	CASSGTGLPNTEAFF	TGTGCCAGTAGCGGGACAGGGCTCCCCAACACTGAAGCTTTCTTT